These T cell receptor beta chains were read from a single sample in a study of breast tumors, draining lymph nodes, adjacent tissues. TCRdb ran MiXCR on the multiplex PCR reads and lists one entry per CDR3 protein. The sample shows roughly 220,000 distinct CDR3 sequences, around 34% of them seen only once. Material for sequencing was axillary lymph node tissue. Receptors originate from a female donor with breast cancer. Some clones in this sample may be carry-over from other donors' samples. CDR3s include the opening cysteine and the closing phenylalanine or tryptophan. A D gene is named only where the DNA matches it firmly. Rows give clone size only sometimes, using once, few, many, or a class for an expanded clone.

clone_size: many
d_call: -
v_call: TRBV20-1
j_call: TRBJ2-1
cdr3_nt: TGCAGTGCTAGGGGGTTGGGGACTGAGCAGTTCTTC
cdr3_aa: CSARGLGTEQFF

clone_size: many
d_call: TRBD1
v_call: TRBV10-3
j_call: TRBJ2-7
cdr3_nt: TGTGCCATCAGCCGAAGCCAAACCGGGACAGGGGCCTACGAGCAGTACTTC
cdr3_aa: CAISRSQTGTGAYEQYF

clone_size: many
d_call: TRBD1
v_call: TRBV3-1
j_call: TRBJ1-6
cdr3_nt: TGTGCCAGCAGCCCCCGGGACAGGACTAATTCACCCCTCCACTTT
cdr3_aa: CASSPRDRTNSPLHF

clone_size: many
d_call: -
v_call: TRBV29-1
j_call: TRBJ2-5
cdr3_nt: TGCAGCGTTGTCGTCTACAACCAAGAGACCCAGTACTTC
cdr3_aa: CSVVVYNQETQYF

clone_size: once
d_call: TRBD2
v_call: TRBV29-1
j_call: TRBJ2-3
cdr3_nt: TGCAGCGTTGGGGGACTAGCGGGGGGACATACAGATACGCAGTATTTT
cdr3_aa: CSVGGLAGGHTDTQYF

clone_size: -
d_call: -
v_call: TRBV9
j_call: TRBJ2-4
cdr3_nt: TGTGCCAGCAGCGTAGGACAGTTTCAGGCTAAAAACATTCAGTACTTC
cdr3_aa: CASSVGQFQAKNIQYF

clone_size: many
d_call: -
v_call: TRBV9
j_call: TRBJ2-2
cdr3_nt: TGTGCCAGCAGCGTAGAAGAAGGGAGAGTTTCCGGGGAGCTGTTTTTT
cdr3_aa: CASSVEEGRVSGELFF

clone_size: many
d_call: -
v_call: TRBV6-5
j_call: TRBJ2-5
cdr3_nt: TGTGCCAGCAGTTACAGAGGGGGAGAGACCCAGTACTTC
cdr3_aa: CASSYRGGETQYF

clone_size: -
d_call: TRBD1
v_call: TRBV5-1
j_call: TRBJ1-4
cdr3_nt: TGCGCCAGCAGCCGCGGGGGAGCGGGAGGGGGCGACACCACAACTAATGAAAAACTGTTTTTT
cdr3_aa: CASSRGGAGGGDTTTNEKLFF

clone_size: many
d_call: TRBD1
v_call: TRBV9
j_call: TRBJ2-5
cdr3_nt: TGTGCCAGCAGCGTAGGGGACAGGGGAGCGAGTTGGGGAGAGACCCAGTACTTC
cdr3_aa: CASSVGDRGASWGETQYF

clone_size: -
d_call: -
v_call: TRBV7-3
j_call: TRBJ2-1
cdr3_nt: TGTGCCAGCAGCTTAAAGGCGGGCGCCCGCAATGAGCAGTTCTTC
cdr3_aa: CASSLKAGARNEQFF

clone_size: -
d_call: TRBD2
v_call: TRBV2
j_call: TRBJ2-5
cdr3_nt: TGTGCCAGCACCCCGACTAGCGGGGGTTCCGGGGCCCAGTACTTC
cdr3_aa: CASTPTSGGSGAQYF

clone_size: many
d_call: -
v_call: TRBV24-1
j_call: TRBJ1-5
cdr3_nt: TGTGCCACCAGTGATCAGGACATTCAGCCCCAGCATTTT
cdr3_aa: CATSDQDIQPQHF

clone_size: -
d_call: -
v_call: TRBV28
j_call: TRBJ1-4
cdr3_nt: TGTGCCAGCAGTATCTGGGACACCACTTTTAATGAAAAACTGTTTTTT
cdr3_aa: CASSIWDTTFNEKLFF

clone_size: -
d_call: -
v_call: TRBV24-1
j_call: TRBJ2-7
cdr3_nt: TGTGCCAGCAGCCAAGAGGGGGGACTCCGCTCCCACGAGCAGTACTTC
cdr3_aa: CASSQEGGLRSHEQYF

clone_size: once
d_call: TRBD2
v_call: TRBV4-1
j_call: TRBJ2-1
cdr3_nt: TGCGCCAGCAGCCTCCTTAGCGGGCAGGTCAATGAGCAGCCCTTC
cdr3_aa: CASSLLSGQVNEQPF

clone_size: few
d_call: -
v_call: TRBV11-2
j_call: TRBJ2-5
cdr3_nt: TGTGCCAGCAGCTTAGTTGGGGGCATCCGCCAAGAGACCCAGTACTTC
cdr3_aa: CASSLVGGIRQETQYF

clone_size: many
d_call: -
v_call: TRBV30
j_call: TRBJ1-6
cdr3_nt: TGTGCCCAAAAGGCGGGACAAGGAGGTTCACCCCTCCACTTT
cdr3_aa: CAQKAGQGGSPLHF

clone_size: -
d_call: TRBD1
v_call: TRBV7-9
j_call: TRBJ1-4
cdr3_nt: TGTGCCAGCAGCTTAGGACAGGGGATGAGAAATGAAAAACTGTTTTTT
cdr3_aa: CASSLGQGMRNEKLFF

clone_size: -
d_call: -
v_call: TRBV11-3
j_call: TRBJ1-6
cdr3_nt: TGTGCCAGCAGCCCATCGCCGGGACGGAACTATAATTCACCCCTCCACTTT
cdr3_aa: CASSPSPGRNYNSPLHF

clone_size: many
d_call: TRBD1
v_call: TRBV9
j_call: TRBJ1-2
cdr3_nt: TGTGCCAGCAGCCGGGGACAGACTACTAACTATGGCTACACCTTC
cdr3_aa: CASSRGQTTNYGYTF

clone_size: many
d_call: -
v_call: TRBV19
j_call: TRBJ1-2
cdr3_nt: TGTGCCAGTAGTATAGGAGCTGGACAGAGCTATGGCTACACCTTC
cdr3_aa: CASSIGAGQSYGYTF

clone_size: -
d_call: TRBD2
v_call: TRBV29-1
j_call: TRBJ2-1
cdr3_nt: TGCAGCGTTGAAGATCGGGGTAGCGGGGGGCCTTACAATGAGCAGTTCTTC
cdr3_aa: CSVEDRGSGGPYNEQFF

clone_size: many
d_call: -
v_call: TRBV29-1
j_call: TRBJ1-2
cdr3_nt: TGCAGCGTTGAAAGGCAGGGGTCTGGCTACACCTTC
cdr3_aa: CSVERQGSGYTF

clone_size: -
d_call: TRBD2
v_call: TRBV7-2
j_call: TRBJ2-3
cdr3_nt: TGTGCCAGCAGCTTAGTCAAGACTAGCGGGGGTTATACGCAGTATTTT
cdr3_aa: CASSLVKTSGGYTQYF

clone_size: many
d_call: -
v_call: TRBV4-1
j_call: TRBJ1-2
cdr3_nt: TGCGCCAGCAGCCAGTTTATGGGGGCACATGGCTACACCTTC
cdr3_aa: CASSQFMGAHGYTF

clone_size: many
d_call: TRBD1
v_call: TRBV20-1
j_call: TRBJ1-6
cdr3_nt: TGCAGTGCCACCTTTACAGGGGTTGGGAGTTCACCCCTCCACTTT
cdr3_aa: CSATFTGVGSSPLHF

clone_size: many
d_call: TRBD1
v_call: TRBV12-3/TRBV12-4
j_call: TRBJ2-7
cdr3_nt: TGTGCCAGCAGGTCCGGGACAGGGTCCAACGAGCAGTACTTC
cdr3_aa: CASRSGTGSNEQYF

clone_size: many
d_call: TRBD1
v_call: TRBV29-1
j_call: TRBJ2-7
cdr3_nt: TGCAGCGTCGGCGGGACAGGGGGCACGTACGAGCAGTACTTC
cdr3_aa: CSVGGTGGTYEQYF

clone_size: -
d_call: -
v_call: TRBV6-2/TRBV6-3
j_call: TRBJ2-7
cdr3_nt: TGTGCCAGCAGGGACCTCTTAGGCTACGAGCAGTACTTC
cdr3_aa: CASRDLLGYEQYF

clone_size: many
d_call: -
v_call: TRBV20-1
j_call: TRBJ1-2
cdr3_nt: TGCAGTGCTAGAGATGGGGGTTTGCCCTATGGCTACACCTTC
cdr3_aa: CSARDGGLPYGYTF

clone_size: many
d_call: -
v_call: TRBV20-1
j_call: TRBJ1-2
cdr3_nt: TGCAGTGCTAGGATTTTAGAGAGTGGCTACACCTTC
cdr3_aa: CSARILESGYTF

clone_size: few
d_call: -
v_call: TRBV6-6
j_call: TRBJ2-3
cdr3_nt: TGTGCCAGCAGTTACTCGCGCCCGGGAACAGATACGCAGTATTTT
cdr3_aa: CASSYSRPGTDTQYF

clone_size: -
d_call: TRBD2
v_call: TRBV11-2
j_call: TRBJ2-1
cdr3_nt: TGTGCCAGCAGCCCCTGGACTAGCGCAGACTACAATGGGCAGTTCTTC
cdr3_aa: CASSPWTSADYNGQFF

clone_size: many
d_call: TRBD2
v_call: TRBV5-1
j_call: TRBJ2-1
cdr3_nt: TGCGCCAGCAGCTCTAGCGGGGATGGATACAATGAGCAGTTCTTC
cdr3_aa: CASSSSGDGYNEQFF

clone_size: many
d_call: TRBD1
v_call: TRBV7-9
j_call: TRBJ2-2
cdr3_nt: TGTGCCAGCAGCTTCGGGACAGGGCTCACCGGGGAGCTGTTTTTT
cdr3_aa: CASSFGTGLTGELFF

clone_size: many
d_call: TRBD1
v_call: TRBV5-4
j_call: TRBJ2-5
cdr3_nt: TGTGCCAGCAGCTCCGGACAGGGGGGCTTCCAAGAGACCCAGTACTTC
cdr3_aa: CASSSGQGGFQETQYF

clone_size: -
d_call: -
v_call: TRBV20-1
j_call: TRBJ2-7
cdr3_nt: TGCAGTGCCAGCAGCGACTTAAGCAGGATCGCAGGGGAGCAGTACTTC
cdr3_aa: CSASSDLSRIAGEQYF

clone_size: many
d_call: -
v_call: TRBV2
j_call: TRBJ2-3
cdr3_nt: TGTGCCAGCAGTGAAGGGTTGAAGGCAGCGCGCACAGATACGCAGTATTTT
cdr3_aa: CASSEGLKAARTDTQYF

clone_size: many
d_call: -
v_call: TRBV19
j_call: TRBJ1-2
cdr3_nt: TGTGCCAGTAGCGGTCGTGGTGCGGGCCACGACCTTAACTATGGCTACACCTTC
cdr3_aa: CASSGRGAGHDLNYGYTF

clone_size: few
d_call: -
v_call: TRBV28
j_call: TRBJ1-5
cdr3_nt: TGTGCCAGCAGTGGCAATCAGCCCCAGCATTTT
cdr3_aa: CASSGNQPQHF

clone_size: many
d_call: -
v_call: TRBV20-1
j_call: TRBJ1-2
cdr3_nt: TGCAGTGCCACTGACAGAACTTATGGCTACACCTTC
cdr3_aa: CSATDRTYGYTF

clone_size: -
d_call: -
v_call: TRBV7-2
j_call: TRBJ1-3
cdr3_nt: TGTGCCAGCGATGCTTGGGCGGGGGGAACCACCATATATTTT
cdr3_aa: CASDAWAGGTTIYF

clone_size: many
d_call: TRBD2
v_call: TRBV10-3
j_call: TRBJ2-2
cdr3_nt: TGTGCCATCAGTGACCCTAGCGGGAGGGCCGTCGGGGAGCTGTTTTTT
cdr3_aa: CAISDPSGRAVGELFF

clone_size: many
d_call: TRBD1
v_call: TRBV20-1
j_call: TRBJ2-7
cdr3_nt: TGCAGTGCGAGCACAGGGGGAGTCTACGAGCAGTACTTC
cdr3_aa: CSASTGGVYEQYF

clone_size: many
d_call: -
v_call: TRBV6-5
j_call: TRBJ1-4
cdr3_nt: TGTGCCAGCAGTTACTCGAACCAGATTAATGAAAAACTGTTTTTT
cdr3_aa: CASSYSNQINEKLFF